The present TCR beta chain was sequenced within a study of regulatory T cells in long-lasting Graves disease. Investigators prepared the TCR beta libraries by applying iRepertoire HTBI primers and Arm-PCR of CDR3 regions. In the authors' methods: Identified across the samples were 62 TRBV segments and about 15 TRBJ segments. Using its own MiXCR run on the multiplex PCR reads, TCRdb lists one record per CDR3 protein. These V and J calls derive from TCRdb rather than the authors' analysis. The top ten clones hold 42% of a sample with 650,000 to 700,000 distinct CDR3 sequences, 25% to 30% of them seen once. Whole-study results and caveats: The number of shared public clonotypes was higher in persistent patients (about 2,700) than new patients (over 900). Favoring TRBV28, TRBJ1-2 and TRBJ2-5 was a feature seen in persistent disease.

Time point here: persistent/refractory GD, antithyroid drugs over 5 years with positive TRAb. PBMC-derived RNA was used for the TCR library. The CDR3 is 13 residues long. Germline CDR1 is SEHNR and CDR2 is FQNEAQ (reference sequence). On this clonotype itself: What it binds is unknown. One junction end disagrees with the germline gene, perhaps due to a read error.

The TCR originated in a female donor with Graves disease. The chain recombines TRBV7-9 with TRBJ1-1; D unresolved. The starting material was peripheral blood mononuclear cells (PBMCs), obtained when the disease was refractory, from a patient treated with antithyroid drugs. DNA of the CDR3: TGTGCCAGCAGCCAGACGGCGAACGCTGAAGCTTTCTTT. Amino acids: CASSQTANAEAFF.